These 19 T cell receptor beta chains were all obtained from the same sample, sequenced in a study of identical twins. TCRdb independently ran MiXCR on the 5' RACE reads; one entry per CDR3 protein. The profile covers some 790,000 distinct CDR3 sequences, with around a sixth appearing a single time and less than 15% taken by the ten largest. The same specimen was also included in a second study, on T cells expressing NK-cell markers.

Sequencing used PBMCs. Receptors originate from a woman aged 18-30 years in good health.

The chain carries TRBV20-1 and TRBJ2-2, with D possibly matching TRBD1 (5 bases). The CDR3 has 15 amino acids. Germline lookup yields CDR1 DFQATT and CDR2 SNEGSKA (reference sequence). Trimming took off 2 bases at V and 1 base at J, with 11 bases between the two ends. The CDR3 nucleotides are TGCAGTGCTAGAACCTTCAGGGAGAACACCGGGGAGCTGTTTTTT. This sequence encodes CSARTFRENTGELFF.

The table lists this clonotype with a few counts. V usage is TRBV12-3 or TRBV12-4 and J usage is TRBJ2-1; 10 bases map to TRBD1. J gave up 8 bases and V 4 bases, and 5 bases lay outside the gene matches. The length of the CDR3 is 14 residues. The CDR3: CASSSDRGRDEQFF. DNA of the CDR3: TGTGCCAGCAGTTCAGACAGGGGGCGGGATGAGCAGTTCTTC.

This clonotype was observed a few times. The chain combines TRBV28 with TRBJ2-7, with 7 nucleotides matching TRBD2. The J segment lost 6 bases and the V segment lost 4 bases, leaving 15 bases of the junction unmatched. The germline gives CDR1 MDHEN, CDR2 SYDVKM. The CDR3 is 16 residues long. The CDR3 DNA follows: TGTGCCAGCAGTTCGGCTATTAGCGGGTATGGGACCGAGCAGTACTTC. This sequence encodes CASSSAISGYGTEQYF.

V usage is TRBV5-1 and J usage is TRBJ2-1; D unclear. There are 13 residues in the CDR3. Germline assignment: CDR1 SGHRS and CDR2 YFSETQ. V was shortened by 7 bases and J by 9 bases, with 17 bases between the two germline ends. The CDR3 is CASGITIETEQFF. CDR3 coding DNA: TGCGCCAGCGGCATCACTATAGAAACTGAGCAGTTCTTC.

The sample holds a few counts of this clonotype. The J gene is TRBJ2-3, the V gene TRBV20-1; D is uncertain. Trimming took 5 bases from V and 7 from J, leaving 10 bases between them. CDR1 is DFQATT and CDR2 is SNEGSKA in the germline V gene (reference sequence). The CDR3 runs 11 residues. The CDR3: CSAGEKNTQYF. CDR3 DNA sequence: TGCAGTGCTGGGGAAAAAAATACGCAGTATTTT.

This clonotype was observed a few times. The chain couples TRBV10-3 to TRBJ2-1; D unresolved. Germline V CDR1 and CDR2: ENHRY, SYGVKD. CDR3 length: 12 residues. V lost 0 bases, J lost 8 bases, and 5 bases lay in between. The CDR3 DNA reads TGTGCCATCAGTGAGTCGTGGGATGAGCAGTTCTTC. Encoded protein: CAISESWDEQFF.

The V call is TRBV7-8, the J call TRBJ1-2; D uncertain. Per the germline V gene, CDR1 is SGHVS and CDR2 is FQNEAQ. Trimming took 5 bases from V and 4 from J, leaving 14 bases between them. The CDR3 totals 14 residues. Here the CDR3 reads CASSIETPIYGYTF. DNA for the CDR3: TGTGCCAGCAGCATAGAGACACCGATCTATGGCTACACCTTC.

This clonotype was picked up a small number of times. The chain couples TRBV27 to TRBJ2-2; 8 nucleotides agree with TRBD1. Germline CDR1 and CDR2: MNHEY and SMNVEV (reference sequence). This CDR3 has 17 amino acids. J was trimmed by 5 bases and V by 0 bases; bases with no gene match: 8. The CDR3 DNA sequence: TGTGCCAGCAGTTTATCGGGGACAGGTCGGGGGACCGGGGAGCTGTTTTTT. The encoded protein is CASSLSGTGRGTGELFF.

The rearrangement links TRBV3-1 to TRBJ2-5; TRBD1 might be the D (6 bases). V lost 5 bases and J lost 5, with 21 bases in between. This CDR3 has 16 amino acids. The germline CDR1 and CDR2 sequences are LGHDT and YNNKEL (reference sequence). The CDR3 DNA is TGTGCCAGCAGCACCGAACGAGGGGGAGCGGAGGAGACCCAGTACTTC. Translating it yields CASSTERGGAEETQYF.

This clonotype has a handful of counts. The chain carries TRBV20-1 and TRBJ2-3; possibly TRBD2 for D (5 bases). Trimming left V 1 base short and J 6 bases short, with 17 bases between. The CDR3 runs 15 residues. In germline, CDR1 is DFQATT, CDR2 SNEGSKA (reference sequence). The CDR3 bases are TGCAGTGCTAGAGCGGCGACTAAAGCGACCGATACGCAGTATTTT. Its translation is CSARAATKATDTQYF.

This clonotype was recorded at least ten times. This chain joins TRBV28 and TRBJ1-1, with 8 bases matching TRBD1. CDR1 and CDR2 (germline): MDHEN, SYDVKM. The CDR3 is 14 residues long. V lost 6 bases and J lost 0; bases outside the gene matches: 3. CDR3 residues: CASRTDRVNTEAFF. CDR3 sequence (DNA): TGTGCCAGCAGGACGGACAGGGTGAACACTGAAGCTTTCTTT.

This chain links TRBV20-1 with TRBJ1-2; D uncertain. The CDR3 runs 14 residues. CDR1 DFQATT and CDR2 SNEGSKA come from the germline V gene (reference sequence). V was clipped by 6 bases and J by 0 bases, with 14 bases between them. The CDR3 loop is CSALNAETNYGYTF. CDR3 DNA sequence: TGCAGTGCCCTCAACGCAGAGACTAACTATGGCTACACCTTC.

This clonotype was seen a few times. V and J are TRBV12-3 or TRBV12-4 and TRBJ2-1; no clear D gene. There are 10 residues in the CDR3. With 5 bases removed from V and 10 bases from J, the gap between germline ends came to 6 bases. CDR3 nucleotides: TGTGCCAGCAGTCCTTGGGAGCAGTTCTTC. Translating it yields CASSPWEQFF.

J is TRBJ2-7 and V is TRBV6-1; D is uncertain. This CDR3 spans 14 amino acids. The germline V gene has CDR1 MNHNS and CDR2 SASEGT. V lost 6 bases, J lost 6 bases, and 18 bases lay in between. The CDR3 nucleotides read TGTGCCAGCAGATCAGTAGAAACCTTCTTCGAGCAGTACTTC. Translating gives CASRSVETFFEQYF.

V gene TRBV6-2 or TRBV6-3 combines with J gene TRBJ2-1; the D call may be TRBD1 or TRBD2 (5 bases each). V shed 6 bases and J shed 8 bases, with 23 bases lying between them. The CDR3 loop spans 16 amino acids. CDR1 MNHEY and CDR2 SVGEGT come from the germline V gene. CDR3 amino acids: CASSRPGRSLKDEQFF. CDR3 DNA sequence: TGTGCCAGCAGCCGACCGGGACGGAGTTTAAAGGATGAGCAGTTCTTC.

This clonotype was detected a few times. The genes are TRBV20-1 and TRBJ2-1; TRBD2 might be the D (5 bases). The CDR3 sequence is 12 residues long. Between the trimmed V and J ends, which lost 6 bases and 15 bases, there was a span of 21 bases. From germline, CDR1 is DFQATT and CDR2 SNEGSKA (reference sequence). The CDR3 loop reads CSAGPTGGRVFF. CDR3 coding DNA: TGCAGTGCCGGGCCGACCGGCGGGCGTGTGTTCTTC.

The V call is TRBV6-2 or TRBV6-3, the J call TRBJ2-3; 7 bases are shared with TRBD2. This CDR3 is built from 13 residues. V shed 4 bases and J 14 bases; nucleotides not matched to a gene: 12. The V gene's germline CDR1 is MNHEY and CDR2 SVGEGT. CDR3 sequence reads: CASSSRGGSKPYF. The CDR3, as DNA: TGTGCCAGCAGTTCCCGCGGCGGGAGCAAACCGTATTTT.

The rearrangement joins TRBV20-1 to TRBJ2-1; 8 positions match TRBD2. Germline assignment: CDR1 DFQATT and CDR2 SNEGSKA (reference sequence). Unmatched junction bases numbered 11, after V lost 7 bases and J lost 6 bases. The CDR3 is 14 residues long. CDR3 region: CSVTRGLAVNEQFF. CDR3 DNA: TGCAGTGTAACCCGAGGACTAGCAGTCAATGAGCAGTTCTTC.

This clonotype was observed a handful of times. The chain carries TRBV20-1 and TRBJ2-5; no clear D gene. CDR3 length equals 14 residues. Germline CDR1 is DFQATT and CDR2 is SNEGSKA (reference sequence). V gave up 3 bases and J gave up 4 bases, with 15 bases separating them. CDR3 amino acids: CSARLVVGPETQYF. The CDR3 DNA is TGCAGTGCTAGGCTCGTAGTCGGGCCAGAGACCCAGTACTTC.